A selection of T cell receptor beta chains follows, all from one sample in a study of breast tumors, draining lymph nodes, adjacent tissues. One entry per CDR3 protein results from TCRdb running MiXCR on the multiplex PCR reads. The sample includes 150,000 to 200,000 distinct CDR3 sequences, more than 25% of them seen just once. Sequenced input: axillary lymph node tissue. The receptors derive from a female donor with breast cancer. Some clones in this sample may be carry-over from other donors' samples. Each CDR3 is given with its conserved first and last residue. Each record gives: clone size, D gene, J gene, V gene, CDR3 DNA, CDR3 protein. D genes are given only for firm matches. Not all rows give a size; the values are once, few, many and, for expanded clones, a class.

abundance: NA; d_gene: NA; j_gene: TRBJ1-1; v_gene: TRBV5-6; CDR3nt: TGTGCCAGCAGCATTGGACCGAGCACTGAAGCTTTCTTT; CDR3aa: CASSIGPSTEAFF
abundance: once; d_gene: TRBD1; j_gene: TRBJ1-5; v_gene: TRBV4-1; CDR3nt: TGCGCCAGCAGCCACAAACGGGACAGACACCAGCATTTT; CDR3aa: CASSHKRDRHQHF
abundance: NA; d_gene: NA; j_gene: TRBJ1-3; v_gene: TRBV25-1; CDR3nt: TGTGCCAGCAGTGCTAGTTCCAGTTCCGGTGGAAACACCATATATTTT; CDR3aa: CASSASSSSGGNTIYF
abundance: NA; d_gene: TRBD2; j_gene: TRBJ2-7; v_gene: TRBV12-3/TRBV12-4; CDR3nt: TGTGCCAGCTCAACCGCTAGCGGGTGCGAGCAGTACTTC; CDR3aa: CASSTASGCEQYF
abundance: many; d_gene: NA; j_gene: TRBJ2-3; v_gene: TRBV4-3; CDR3nt: TGCGCCAGCAGCCAAGAGAGGACATCCTACACAGATACGCAGTATTTT; CDR3aa: CASSQERTSYTDTQYF
abundance: many; d_gene: NA; j_gene: TRBJ2-7; v_gene: TRBV6-1; CDR3nt: TGTGCCAGCAGCGAGATCTACGAGCAGTACTTC; CDR3aa: CASSEIYEQYF
abundance: many; d_gene: TRBD1; j_gene: TRBJ2-6; v_gene: TRBV29-1; CDR3nt: TGCAGCGTTCAAACAGGGGCTGGGGCCAACGTCCTGACTTTC; CDR3aa: CSVQTGAGANVLTF
abundance: many; d_gene: NA; j_gene: TRBJ2-1; v_gene: TRBV5-1; CDR3nt: TGCGCCAGCAGCTTGGGGGGTCCCTACAATGAGCAGTTCTTC; CDR3aa: CASSLGGPYNEQFF
abundance: NA; d_gene: NA; j_gene: TRBJ1-3; v_gene: TRBV2; CDR3nt: TGTGCCAGCAGAGGGACGGAGGGAAACACCATATATTTT; CDR3aa: CASRGTEGNTIYF
abundance: many; d_gene: NA; j_gene: TRBJ1-4; v_gene: TRBV20-1; CDR3nt: TGCAGTGCCCCACGACAGTTCTCGGGGGGGGGGCTGTTTTTT; CDR3aa: CSAPRQFSGGGLFF
abundance: NA; d_gene: NA; j_gene: TRBJ2-1; v_gene: TRBV24-1; CDR3nt: TGCGCCACCAGTGACCCTGGCGGACCCCTTTACGATGAGCAGTTCTTC; CDR3aa: CATSDPGGPLYDEQFF
abundance: many; d_gene: NA; j_gene: TRBJ2-5; v_gene: TRBV11-3; CDR3nt: TGTGCCAGCAGCGAGAGGGGACGAGAGACCCAGTACTTC; CDR3aa: CASSERGRETQYF
abundance: once; d_gene: NA; j_gene: TRBJ2-1; v_gene: TRBV24-1; CDR3nt: TGTGCCACCAGTGATATAAATGCCGGGACCGCTTTGTTCTTC; CDR3aa: CATSDINAGTALFF
abundance: many; d_gene: TRBD1; j_gene: TRBJ2-7; v_gene: TRBV24-1; CDR3nt: TGTGCCACCAGTGATCCAAAACAGGGGGCTCTCAACGAGCAGTACTTC; CDR3aa: CATSDPKQGALNEQYF
abundance: NA; d_gene: TRBD1; j_gene: TRBJ1-5; v_gene: TRBV5-1; CDR3nt: TGCGCCAGCAGCTCCTCCGGGACAGGGTTCAGGGGCAATCAGCCCCAGCATTTT; CDR3aa: CASSSSGTGFRGNQPQHF
abundance: NA; d_gene: TRBD2; j_gene: TRBJ2-1; v_gene: TRBV5-6; CDR3nt: TGTGCCAGCAGCTACCCGGGACTAGCGAACAATGAGCAGTTCTTC; CDR3aa: CASSYPGLANNEQFF
abundance: NA; d_gene: TRBD1; j_gene: TRBJ1-2; v_gene: TRBV24-1; CDR3nt: TGTGCCACCGAGAACCACAGGGGGCTGCGGGGCTACACCTTC; CDR3aa: CATENHRGLRGYTF
abundance: NA; d_gene: NA; j_gene: TRBJ1-6; v_gene: TRBV6-5; CDR3nt: TGTGCCAGCAGTTACTTCGGTGAATCACCCCTCCACTTT; CDR3aa: CASSYFGESPLHF
abundance: NA; d_gene: TRBD2; j_gene: TRBJ2-1; v_gene: TRBV24-1; CDR3nt: TGTGCCACCAGTGATCCGGGACTAGCGACATACAATGAGCAGTTCTTC; CDR3aa: CATSDPGLATYNEQFF
abundance: many; d_gene: NA; j_gene: TRBJ1-3; v_gene: TRBV4-1; CDR3nt: TGCGCCAGCAGCCAGACAGTTGGAAACACCATATATTTT; CDR3aa: CASSQTVGNTIYF
abundance: many; d_gene: NA; j_gene: TRBJ2-1; v_gene: TRBV19; CDR3nt: TGTGCCAGTAGTATAGGGACCAAGGGCTCGGGCAATGAGCAGTTCTTC; CDR3aa: CASSIGTKGSGNEQFF
abundance: many; d_gene: NA; j_gene: TRBJ2-7; v_gene: TRBV20-1; CDR3nt: TGCAGTGTTCCTCCAGGGGCAGGGGAGGGATACGAGCAGTACTTC; CDR3aa: CSVPPGAGEGYEQYF
abundance: NA; d_gene: TRBD2; j_gene: TRBJ2-3; v_gene: TRBV10-3; CDR3nt: TGTGCCATCAGGCCTGGTCTAGCGGGGGCCAATAGGGAAGATACGCAGTATTTT; CDR3aa: CAIRPGLAGANREDTQYF
abundance: many; d_gene: NA; j_gene: TRBJ2-2; v_gene: TRBV5-1; CDR3nt: TGCGCCAGCAGCTTGAGCGGTGGTTCCGGGGAGCTGTTTTTT; CDR3aa: CASSLSGGSGELFF
abundance: NA; d_gene: TRBD1; j_gene: TRBJ1-1; v_gene: TRBV20-1; CDR3nt: TGCAGGGTCCCGGGACAGGGTAACACTGAAGCTTTCTTT; CDR3aa: CRVPGQGNTEAFF
abundance: many; d_gene: TRBD2; j_gene: TRBJ2-1; v_gene: TRBV5-1; CDR3nt: TGCGCCAGCAGCTTGGAATCTAGCGGATACAATGGGCAGTTCTTC; CDR3aa: CASSLESSGYNGQFF
abundance: many; d_gene: NA; j_gene: TRBJ1-5; v_gene: TRBV7-9; CDR3nt: TGTGCCAGCAGCTTAGATTTGGAGGGGCGTCAGCCCCAGCATTTT; CDR3aa: CASSLDLEGRQPQHF
abundance: NA; d_gene: NA; j_gene: TRBJ1-5; v_gene: TRBV9; CDR3nt: TGCGCCAGCAGCGTAGGTGGCAGCAATCAGCCCCGGCATTTC; CDR3aa: CASSVGGSNQPRHF
abundance: many; d_gene: TRBD1; j_gene: TRBJ1-6; v_gene: TRBV28; CDR3nt: TGTGCCAGCAGTTTCACGGCAGGGGGTAATTCACCCCTCCACTTT; CDR3aa: CASSFTAGGNSPLHF